A selection of T cell receptor beta chains follows, all from one sample in a study of blood T cell repertoires in COVID-19. TCRdb's table, derived via immunoSEQ multiplex PCR, lists solely in-frame clones and lacks some. Among more than 95,000 clones listed, roughly 80% were seen once. The sequenced sample was peripheral blood. These receptor sequences come from a man aged 60 to 69 with acute or convalescent COVID-19. Each CDR3 is given with its conserved first and last residue. The D gene is left open where the match is weak. Some rows mark clone size as missing; the rest say once, few, many or name a class of expanded clone.

d_call,clone_size,j_call,v_call,cdr3_nt,cdr3_aa
-,-,TRBJ1-1,TRBV10-3,TGTGCCATCAGTGACGTTTGGAGCCCGAAGAACACTGAAGCTTTCTTT,CAISDVWSPKNTEAFF
-,once,TRBJ2-2,TRBV5-1,TGCGCCAGCAGCCAGCTTGGGTCAGGGGCGAACACCGGGGAGCTGTTTTTT,CASSQLGSGANTGELFF
TRBD2,few,TRBJ2-2,TRBV10-3,TGTGCCATCAGTGAGTCCAAAGCGGGGGCGAACACCGGGGAGCTGTTTTTT,CAISESKAGANTGELFF
-,-,TRBJ2-4,TRBV4-1,TGCGCCAGCAGCTTTTTTGACAGTCCGGCCAAAAACATTCAGTACTTC,CASSFFDSPAKNIQYF
-,-,TRBJ1-5,TRBV5-8,TGTGCCAGCACCATGGTCGGTCAGCCCCAGCATTTT,CASTMVGQPQHF
-,-,TRBJ1-4,TRBV10-3,TGTGCCATCAGTGTCAGGGATAATGAAAAACTGTTTTTT,CAISVRDNEKLFF
TRBD1,-,TRBJ2-7,TRBV14,TGTGCCAGCAGCCTCAAAGGGACAGGCTCCTACGAGCAGTACTTC,CASSLKGTGSYEQYF
-,-,TRBJ2-2,TRBV7-3,TGTGCCAGCAGCCCGCCCCAGACCGGGGAGCTGTTTTTT,CASSPPQTGELFF
TRBD2,-,TRBJ2-1,TRBV10-2,TGCGCCGACAGCCCAAGCGGGGTCTACAATGAGCAGTTCTTC,CADSPSGVYNEQFF
-,-,TRBJ1-6,TRBV5-6,TGTGCCAGCAGCCCCAGGGGTTCACCCCTCCACTTT,CASSPRGSPLHF
TRBD2,few,TRBJ2-5,TRBV14,TGTGCCAGCAGCCAGACTAGCGGGGGTCAAGAGACCCAGTACTTC,CASSQTSGGQETQYF
-,-,TRBJ1-3,TRBV7-2,TGTGCCAGCAGTCGTACAGGAGACTCTGGAAACACCATATATTTT,CASSRTGDSGNTIYF
-,-,TRBJ2-5,TRBV14,TGTGCCAGCAGCCAAGCCGGACAGAGTATGTGGGAGACCCAGTACTTC,CASSQAGQSMWETQYF
TRBD2,-,TRBJ2-1,TRBV7-2,TGTGCCAGCAGCTTAGTTCCCTCAGGCGGGAGGGCTAGGGGTGAGCAGTTCTTC,CASSLVPSGGRARGEQFF
TRBD1,once,TRBJ2-7,TRBV7-2,TGTGCCAGCAGCTTAGGGACAGGGCGCCGCGAGCAGTACTTC,CASSLGTGRREQYF
-,-,TRBJ1-1,TRBV12-3/TRBV12-4,TGTGCCAGCAGTTTCGGAGAGAACACTGAAGCTTTCTTT,CASSFGENTEAFF
TRBD2,-,TRBJ2-7,TRBV3-1/TRBV3-2,TGTGCCAGCAGCTGGACTAGCGGAGAGCAGTACTTC,CASSWTSGEQYF
-,-,TRBJ1-5,TRBV19,TGTGCCAGTAAGGGGTCTGAGGAGGGGAGCAATCAGCCCCAGCATTTT,CASKGSEEGSNQPQHF
TRBD1,-,TRBJ2-4,TRBV28,TGTGCCAGCATGACCGGGACAGGGGGGGACATTCAGTACTTC,CASMTGTGGDIQYF
TRBD1,few,TRBJ1-1,TRBV30,TGTGCCTGGAGTGGACAGGGGGCGCCGTACACTGAAGCTTTCTTT,CAWSGQGAPYTEAFF
-,-,TRBJ2-7,TRBV27,TGTGCCAGCAGTTTGGGCCGGCTGGACTGGGATTACTACGAGCAGTACTTC,CASSLGRLDWDYYEQYF